A selection of T cell receptor beta chains follows, all from one sample in a study of blood T cell repertoires in COVID-19. Clones were read by immunoSEQ multiplex PCR, and TCRdb kept only the in-frame ones, dropping some. This table has about 230,000 clones, 80% to 90% appearing once. What was sequenced was peripheral blood. The source of these receptors is a man between 35 and 55 years old with acute or convalescent COVID-19. The CDR3 runs from the conserved cysteine through the conserved F or W. The size entry is marked missing in some rows and otherwise reads once, few, many or a size class.

>TRBJ2-1|NA|TRBV14
CASSRLAGGPTYNEQFF
>TRBJ1-4|NA|TRBV7-9
CASSFIRTGVHEKLFF
>TRBJ1-5|NA|TRBV19
CASSIEGGAGQPQHF
>TRBJ1-2|NA|TRBV6-6
CASSYRDSRYGYTF
>TRBJ1-1|once|TRBV5-4
CASSLAQGLNTEAFF
>TRBJ1-2|NA|TRBV28
CASTLTASYGYTF
>TRBJ2-3|NA|TRBV5-1
CASSWTGLGDTQYF
>TRBJ1-3|once|TRBV7-4
CASSLQHCSGNTIYF
>TRBJ2-1|NA|TRBV7-9
CASSAHPLAGEFF
>TRBJ2-7|NA|TRBV5-1
CASSLDRGHYEQYF
>TRBJ1-1|few|TRBV7-3
CASSLSGQERAFF
>TRBJ2-3|NA|TRBV5-6
CASSLASIGGVGDTQYF
>TRBJ2-3|NA|TRBV5-4
CASSGPSGGGTDTQYF
>TRBJ2-7|once|TRBV7-6
CASSTGTGPGEQYF
>TRBJ1-2|many|TRBV30
CAWSVRGGYTF
>TRBJ2-7|NA|TRBV5-4
CASSLVAGNEQYF
>TRBJ1-3|NA|TRBV10-3
CAINQGSGNTIYF
>TRBJ2-1|NA|TRBV5-1
CASSLGQGSWEQFF
>TRBJ1-1|NA|TRBV18
CASSPGDSAEAFF
>TRBJ1-2|once|TRBV21-1
CASSKSRGHPVALNYGYTF
>TRBJ1-6|NA|TRBV19
CASRPFGGGNSPLHF
>TRBJ1-5|few|TRBV2
CASSRWTGLNQPQHF
>TRBJ2-1|NA|TRBV11-2
CASSLDLARGYNEQFF
>TRBJ2-5|NA|TRBV14
CASSQDLGQGLRGETQYF